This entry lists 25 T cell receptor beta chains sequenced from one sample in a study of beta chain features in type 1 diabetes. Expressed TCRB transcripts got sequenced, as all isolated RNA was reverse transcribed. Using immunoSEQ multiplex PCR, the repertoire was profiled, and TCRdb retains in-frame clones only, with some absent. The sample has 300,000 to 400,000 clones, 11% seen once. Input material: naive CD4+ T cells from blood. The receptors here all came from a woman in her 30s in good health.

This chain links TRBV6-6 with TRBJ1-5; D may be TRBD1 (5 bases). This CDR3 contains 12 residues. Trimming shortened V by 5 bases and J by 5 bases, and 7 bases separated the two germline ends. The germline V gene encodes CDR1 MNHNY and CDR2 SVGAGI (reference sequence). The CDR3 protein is CASSGGDQPQHF. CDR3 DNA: TGTGCCAGCAGTGGGGGGGATCAGCCCCAGCATTTT.

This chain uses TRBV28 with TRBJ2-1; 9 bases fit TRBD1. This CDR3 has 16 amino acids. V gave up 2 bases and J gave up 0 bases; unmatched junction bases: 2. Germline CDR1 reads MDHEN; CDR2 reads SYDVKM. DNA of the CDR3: TGTGCCAGCAGTTTAGGGACAGGGAGCTCCTACAATGAGCAGTTCTTC. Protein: CASSLGTGSSYNEQFF.

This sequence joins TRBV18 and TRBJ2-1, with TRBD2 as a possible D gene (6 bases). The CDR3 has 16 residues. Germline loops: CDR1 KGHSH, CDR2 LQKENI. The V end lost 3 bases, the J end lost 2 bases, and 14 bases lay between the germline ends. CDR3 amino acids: CASSPLPGVAYNEQFF. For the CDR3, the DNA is TGTGCCAGCTCACCTTTGCCGGGAGTGGCCTACAATGAGCAGTTCTTC.

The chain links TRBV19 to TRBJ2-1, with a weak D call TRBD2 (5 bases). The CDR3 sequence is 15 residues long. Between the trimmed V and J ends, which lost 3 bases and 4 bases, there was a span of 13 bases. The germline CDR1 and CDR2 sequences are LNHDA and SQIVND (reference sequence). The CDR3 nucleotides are TGTGCCAGTAGTATCTACCTAGCACCTTACAATGAGCAGTTCTTC. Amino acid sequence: CASSIYLAPYNEQFF. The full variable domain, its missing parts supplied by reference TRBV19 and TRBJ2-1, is DGGITQSPKYLFRKEGQNVTLSCEQNLNHDAMYWYRQDPGQGLRLIYYSQIVNDFQKGDIAEGYSVSREKKESFPLTVTSAQKNPTAFYLCASSIYLAPYNEQFFGPGTRLTVL.

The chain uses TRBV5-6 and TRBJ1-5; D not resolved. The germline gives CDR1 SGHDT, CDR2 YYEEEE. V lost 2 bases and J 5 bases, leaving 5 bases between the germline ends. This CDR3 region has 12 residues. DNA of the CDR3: TGTGCCAGCAGCTTTGCAGATCAGCCCCAGCATTTT. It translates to CASSFADQPQHF.

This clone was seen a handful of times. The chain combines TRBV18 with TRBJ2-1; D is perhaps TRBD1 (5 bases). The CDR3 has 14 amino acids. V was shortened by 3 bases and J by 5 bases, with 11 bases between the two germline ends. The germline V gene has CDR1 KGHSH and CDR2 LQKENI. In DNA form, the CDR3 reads TGTGCCAGCTCACCCACGGACAAGCACAATGAGCAGTTCTTC. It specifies CASSPTDKHNEQFF.

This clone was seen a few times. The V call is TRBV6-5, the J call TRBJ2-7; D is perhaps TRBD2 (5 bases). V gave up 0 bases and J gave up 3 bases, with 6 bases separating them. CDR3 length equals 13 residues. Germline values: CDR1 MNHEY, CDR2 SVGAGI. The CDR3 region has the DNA TGTGCCAGCAGTTACTCCCGGGGCTACGAGCAGTACTTC. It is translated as CASSYSRGYEQYF.

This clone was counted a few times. CDR3 bases: TGTGCCAGCAGGAAAGAGGATACGCAGTATTTT. Translating it yields CASRKEDTQYF. The rearrangement joins TRBV6-5 to TRBJ2-3; D gene ambiguous. The CDR3 is made up of 11 amino acids. Germline V gene lookup returns CDR1 MNHEY and CDR2 SVGAGI. V was cut by 6 bases and J by 6 bases, with 7 bases left in between.

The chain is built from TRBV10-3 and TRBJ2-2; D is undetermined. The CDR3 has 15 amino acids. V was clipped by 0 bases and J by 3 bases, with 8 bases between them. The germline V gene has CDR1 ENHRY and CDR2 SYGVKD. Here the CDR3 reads CAISESSSHTGELFF. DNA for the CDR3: TGTGCCATCAGTGAGTCTAGCAGCCACACCGGGGAGCTGTTTTTT.

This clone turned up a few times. The CDR3 reads CASSQDTAGGGYEQYF. CDR3 DNA: TGCGCCAGCAGCCAAGATACGGCGGGAGGTGGCTACGAGCAGTACTTC. The chain carries TRBV4-3 and TRBJ2-7; 8 bases fit TRBD2. V lost 0 bases to trimming and J lost 3 bases; unmatched junction nucleotides: 7. The CDR3 totals 16 residues. Germline assignment: CDR1 LGHNA and CDR2 YSLEER.

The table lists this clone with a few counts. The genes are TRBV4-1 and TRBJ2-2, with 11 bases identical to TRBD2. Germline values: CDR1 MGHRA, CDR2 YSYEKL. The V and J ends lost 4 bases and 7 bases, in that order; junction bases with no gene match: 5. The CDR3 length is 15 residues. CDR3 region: CASSPSGGRGGELFF. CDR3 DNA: TGCGCCAGCAGCCCTAGCGGGGGGCGCGGCGGGGAGCTGTTTTTT.

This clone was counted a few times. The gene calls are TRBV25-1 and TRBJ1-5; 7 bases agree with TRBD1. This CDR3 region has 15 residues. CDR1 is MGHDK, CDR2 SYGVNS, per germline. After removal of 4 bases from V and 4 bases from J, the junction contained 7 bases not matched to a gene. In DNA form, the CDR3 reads TGTGCCAGCAGTGCCGGCCAGGGGGATAATCAGCCCCAGCATTTT. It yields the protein CASSAGQGDNQPQHF.

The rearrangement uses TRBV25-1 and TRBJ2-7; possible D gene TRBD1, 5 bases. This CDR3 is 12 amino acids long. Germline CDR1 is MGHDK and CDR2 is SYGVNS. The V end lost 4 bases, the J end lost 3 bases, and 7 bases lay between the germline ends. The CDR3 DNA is TGTGCCAGCAGTGCCCAGGGCTACGAGCAGTACTTC. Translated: CASSAQGYEQYF.

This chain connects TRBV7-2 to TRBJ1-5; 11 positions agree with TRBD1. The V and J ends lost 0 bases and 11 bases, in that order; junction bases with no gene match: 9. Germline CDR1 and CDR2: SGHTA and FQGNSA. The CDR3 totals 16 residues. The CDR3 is CASSLASGTGGGSQHF. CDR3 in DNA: TGTGCCAGCAGCTTAGCTTCCGGGACAGGGGGGGGTTCCCAGCATTTT.

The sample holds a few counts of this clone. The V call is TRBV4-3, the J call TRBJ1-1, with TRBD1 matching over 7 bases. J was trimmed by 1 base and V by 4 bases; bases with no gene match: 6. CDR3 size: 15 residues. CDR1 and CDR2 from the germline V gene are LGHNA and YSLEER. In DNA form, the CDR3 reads TGCGCCAGCAGCCGGATGGGACAGCCGAACACTGAAGCTTTCTTT. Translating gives CASSRMGQPNTEAFF.

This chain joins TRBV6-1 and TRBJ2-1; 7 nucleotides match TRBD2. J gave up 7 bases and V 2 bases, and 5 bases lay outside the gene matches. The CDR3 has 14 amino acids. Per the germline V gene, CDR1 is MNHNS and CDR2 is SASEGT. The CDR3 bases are TGTGCCAGCAGTGAAACGGGAGGATCTAATGAGCAGTTCTTC. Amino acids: CASSETGGSNEQFF.

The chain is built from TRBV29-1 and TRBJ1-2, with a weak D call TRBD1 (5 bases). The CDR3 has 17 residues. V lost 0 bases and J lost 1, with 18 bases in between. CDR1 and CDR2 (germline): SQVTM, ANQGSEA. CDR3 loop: CSVEDPLGAGHNYGYTF. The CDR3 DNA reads TGCAGCGTTGAAGATCCCTTAGGGGCAGGCCATAACTATGGCTACACCTTC.

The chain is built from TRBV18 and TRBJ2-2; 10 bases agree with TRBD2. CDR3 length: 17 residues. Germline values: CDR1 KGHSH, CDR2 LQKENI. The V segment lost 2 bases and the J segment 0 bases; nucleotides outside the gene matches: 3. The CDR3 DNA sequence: TGTGCCAGCTCACCAATTCTAGCGGGAGCGAACACCGGGGAGCTGTTTTTT. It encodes CASSPILAGANTGELFF. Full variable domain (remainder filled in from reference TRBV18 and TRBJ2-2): NAGVMQNPRHLVRRRGQEARLRCSPMKGHSHVYWYRQLPEEGLKFMVYLQKENIIDESGMPKERFSAEFPKEGPSILRIQQVVRGDSAAYFCASSPILAGANTGELFFGEGSRLTVL.

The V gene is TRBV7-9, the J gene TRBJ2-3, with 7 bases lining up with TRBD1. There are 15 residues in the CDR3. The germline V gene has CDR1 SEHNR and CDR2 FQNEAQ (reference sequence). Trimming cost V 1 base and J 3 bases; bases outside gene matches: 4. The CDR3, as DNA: TGTGCCAGCAGCTTAGGTGACAGGGTAACAGATACGCAGTATTTT. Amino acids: CASSLGDRVTDTQYF. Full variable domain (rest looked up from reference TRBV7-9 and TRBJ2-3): DTGVSQNPRHKITKRGQNVTFRCDPISEHNRLYWYRQTLGQGPEFLTYFQNEAQLEKSRLLSDRFSAERPKGSFSTLEIQRTEQGDSAMYLCASSLGDRVTDTQYFGPGTRLTVL.

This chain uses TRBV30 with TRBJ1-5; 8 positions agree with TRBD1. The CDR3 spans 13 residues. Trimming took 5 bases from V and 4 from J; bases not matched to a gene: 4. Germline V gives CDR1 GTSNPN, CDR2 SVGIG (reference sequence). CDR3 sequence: CAWGGQGNQPQHF. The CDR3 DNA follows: TGTGCCTGGGGCGGACAGGGAAATCAGCCCCAGCATTTT.

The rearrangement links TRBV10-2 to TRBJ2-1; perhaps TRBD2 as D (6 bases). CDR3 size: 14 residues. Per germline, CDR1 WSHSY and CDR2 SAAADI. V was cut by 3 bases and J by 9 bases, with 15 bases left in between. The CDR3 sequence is CASSDSGWKIEQFF. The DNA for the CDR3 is TGCGCCAGCAGTGACAGCGGGTGGAAAATTGAGCAGTTCTTC.

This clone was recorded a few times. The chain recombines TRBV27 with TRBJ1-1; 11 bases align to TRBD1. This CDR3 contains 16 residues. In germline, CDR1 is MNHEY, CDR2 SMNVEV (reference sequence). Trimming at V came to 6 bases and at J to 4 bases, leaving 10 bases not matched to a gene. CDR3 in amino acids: CASRGQGVLKGTEAFF. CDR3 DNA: TGTGCCAGCAGGGGACAGGGGGTTTTGAAGGGCACTGAAGCTTTCTTT.

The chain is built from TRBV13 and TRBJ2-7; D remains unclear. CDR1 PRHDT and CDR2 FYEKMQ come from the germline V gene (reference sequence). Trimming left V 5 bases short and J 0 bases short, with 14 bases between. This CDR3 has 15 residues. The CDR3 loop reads CASSRLRSSSYEQYF. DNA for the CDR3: TGTGCCAGCAGCCGACTTAGGTCCTCCTCCTACGAGCAGTACTTC.

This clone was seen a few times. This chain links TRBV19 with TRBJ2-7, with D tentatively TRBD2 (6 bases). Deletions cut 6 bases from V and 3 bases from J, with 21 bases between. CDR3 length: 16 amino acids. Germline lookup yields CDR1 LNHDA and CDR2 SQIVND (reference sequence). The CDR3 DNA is TGTGCCAGTAGCAATTTGATCTCGGGACTCAACTACGAGCAGTACTTC. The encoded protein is CASSNLISGLNYEQYF.

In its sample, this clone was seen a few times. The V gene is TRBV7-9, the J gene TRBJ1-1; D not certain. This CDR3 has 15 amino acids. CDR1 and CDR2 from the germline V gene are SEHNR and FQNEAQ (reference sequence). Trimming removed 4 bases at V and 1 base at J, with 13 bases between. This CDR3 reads CASSYWRTGNTEAFF. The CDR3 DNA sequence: TGTGCCAGCAGCTATTGGCGTACGGGGAACACTGAAGCTTTCTTT.